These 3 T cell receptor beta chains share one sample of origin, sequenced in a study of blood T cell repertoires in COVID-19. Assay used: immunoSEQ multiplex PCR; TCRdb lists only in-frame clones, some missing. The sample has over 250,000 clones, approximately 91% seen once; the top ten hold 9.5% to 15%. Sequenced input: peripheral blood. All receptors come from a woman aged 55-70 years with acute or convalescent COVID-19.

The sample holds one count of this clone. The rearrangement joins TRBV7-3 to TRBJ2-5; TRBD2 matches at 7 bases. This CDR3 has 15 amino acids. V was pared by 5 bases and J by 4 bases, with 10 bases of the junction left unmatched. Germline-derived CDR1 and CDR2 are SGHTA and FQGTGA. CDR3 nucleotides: TGTGCCAGCAGCCCCTCCGGGCGGGAGCTAGAGACCCAGTACTTC. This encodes CASSPSGRELETQYF.

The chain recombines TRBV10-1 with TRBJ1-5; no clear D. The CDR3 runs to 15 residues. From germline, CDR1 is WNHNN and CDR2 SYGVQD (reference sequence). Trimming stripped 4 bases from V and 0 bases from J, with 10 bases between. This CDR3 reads CASSGREDSNQPQHF. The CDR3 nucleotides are TGCGCCAGCAGTGGTCGGGAGGATAGCAATCAGCCCCAGCATTTT.

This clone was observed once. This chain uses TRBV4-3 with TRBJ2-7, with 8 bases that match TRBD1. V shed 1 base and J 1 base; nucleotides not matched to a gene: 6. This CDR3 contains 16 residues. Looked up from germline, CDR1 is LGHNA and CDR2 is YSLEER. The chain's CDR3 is CASSQGPGTGSYEQYF. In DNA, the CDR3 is TGCGCCAGCAGCCAAGGGCCAGGGACAGGTTCCTACGAGCAGTACTTC.